A selection of T cell receptor beta chains follows, all from one sample in a study of a mutant IDH1 vaccine in newly diagnosed glioma. The antigens for these receptors are not known. Assay used: immunoSEQ multiplex PCR; TCRdb lists only in-frame clones, some missing. The sample gives approximately 82,000 clones, around 85% of which show up once; under 2.5% is in the top ten. The material sequenced was PBMCs, taken from a glioma patient whose treatment included an IDH1 peptide vaccine. All receptors derive from a young man with glioma. Some clones in this sample may be carry-over from other donors' samples. Both conserved end residues are part of each CDR3. Each record gives: V gene, J gene, clone size, D gene, CDR3 DNA, CDR3 protein. A D gene is named only where the DNA matches it firmly. Clone sizes are given selectively: once, few, many, or a class where the clone is expanded.

TRBV5-8	TRBJ1-2	once	-	TGTGCCAGCAGCTTCGGGACAACCGGAGTCTATGGCTACACCTTC	CASSFGTTGVYGYTF
TRBV5-1	TRBJ1-2	-	-	TGCGCCAGCAGCGAAGGCACAGGGACCGCCTATGGCTACACCTTC	CASSEGTGTAYGYTF
TRBV5-1	TRBJ1-2	-	-	TGCGCCAGCAGTCTCGGGGAGTATACACAACCCTATGGCTACACCTTC	CASSLGEYTQPYGYTF
TRBV28	TRBJ2-2	-	TRBD2	TGTGCCAGCAGTTTAGCGGGAGTGCGGACCGGGGAGCTGTTTTTT	CASSLAGVRTGELFF
TRBV7-8	TRBJ2-7	-	-	TGTGCCAGCAGCCCCTACTCCCGGGACGTCGACCTCGAGCAGTACTTC	CASSPYSRDVDLEQYF
TRBV20-1	TRBJ1-6	-	-	TGCAGTGCTAGGGGGCCCCCCCTCCACTTT	CSARGPPLHF
TRBV28	TRBJ2-7	-	-	TGTGCCAGCAGTCGCCAGGGCATCGCCCGCTACGAGCAGTACTTC	CASSRQGIARYEQYF
TRBV27	TRBJ2-1	-	TRBD1	TGTGCCAGCCGACGTAACAGGGGCAGGGGGACAGAGAGCTCCTACAATGAGCAGTTCTTC	CASRRNRGRGTESSYNEQFF
TRBV29-1	TRBJ2-1	-	-	TGCAGCGTTAGGCGTTTAGGTGAGCAGTTCTTC	CSVRRLGEQFF
TRBV13	TRBJ1-1	once	-	TGTGCCAGCAGGTATAGCATATCACCTGAAGCTTTCTTT	CASRYSISPEAFF
TRBV19	TRBJ1-6	-	-	TGTGCCAGTAGTATGGCTGGGGGGTCACCCCTCCACTTT	CASSMAGGSPLHF
TRBV28	TRBJ1-2	-	-	TGTGCCAGCAGTTTCTCAGGGAACTATGGCTACACCTTC	CASSFSGNYGYTF
TRBV7-8	TRBJ1-1	-	-	TGTGCCAGCAGCTTAGCGCAAGGGGAGTTGAACACTGAAGCTTTCTTT	CASSLAQGELNTEAFF
TRBV15	TRBJ2-7	-	-	TGTGCCACCAGCAAAGAACCCGGACCGACCCACGAGCAGTACTTC	CATSKEPGPTHEQYF
TRBV12-5	TRBJ1-2	-	-	TGTGCTAGTGGTTTCACGGACAGTTTGTTCCAAAACCCTAACTATGGCTACACCTTC	CASGFTDSLFQNPNYGYTF
TRBV15	TRBJ1-3	once	-	TGTGCCACCAGCAGAGGATCCGGGACGGTCTCTGGAAACACCATATATTTT	CATSRGSGTVSGNTIYF
TRBV2	TRBJ1-1	-	-	TGTGCCAGCAGGATTTGGACGGCCCCGGGGGCTGAAGCTTTCTTT	CASRIWTAPGAEAFF
TRBV9	TRBJ1-4	-	-	TGTGCCAGCAAGGGGGTTGGTGAAAAACTGTTTTTT	CASKGVGEKLFF
TRBV7-3	TRBJ1-2	few	-	TGTGCCAGCAGCTTAATGCCGGACGGCGGCTACACCTTC	CASSLMPDGGYTF
TRBV5-1	TRBJ2-1	-	-	TGCGCCAGCAGAGACGAATTGCGGCCGGACTCCTACAATGAGCAGTTCTTC	CASRDELRPDSYNEQFF
TRBV7-6	TRBJ2-1	-	TRBD2	TGTGCCAGCAGCTCTACTAGCGGAACTTTGAATGAGCAGTTCTTC	CASSSTSGTLNEQFF
TRBV5-6	TRBJ1-5	few	TRBD1	TGTGCCAGCAGCTTGGCCGGGACAGGAAATCAGCCCCAGCATTTT	CASSLAGTGNQPQHF
TRBV30	TRBJ1-5	-	-	TGTGCCTGGAGTGTAACAGGGACGCAGCCCCAGCATTTT	CAWSVTGTQPQHF
TRBV6-6	TRBJ1-2	once	TRBD1	TGTGCCAGCAGACGCGACAGGGCTAACTATGGCTACACCTTC	CASRRDRANYGYTF
TRBV30	TRBJ2-7	-	-	TGTGCCTGGAGTGTAGGGGGACAAACCTACGAGCAGTACTTC	CAWSVGGQTYEQYF
TRBV10-1	TRBJ2-5	-	-	TGCGCCAGCAGTGCTTCCAGGGAAGAGACCCAGTACTTC	CASSASREETQYF
TRBV27	TRBJ1-1	-	TRBD1	TGTGCCAGCAGTTATATGACAGGGCCGGGGGATGAAGCTTTCTTT	CASSYMTGPGDEAFF
TRBV9	TRBJ2-2	-	-	TGTGCCAGCAGCGTAGGTGGCGGGTCGAACACCGGGGAGCTGTTTTTT	CASSVGGGSNTGELFF
TRBV10-3	TRBJ1-2	-	-	TGTGCCATCAGTGAGGGTAGTACTTATGGCTACACCTTC	CAISEGSTYGYTF
TRBV10-3	TRBJ2-5	-	TRBD2	TGTGCCATCAGTAGCGGGAGCGGGGAGACCCAGTACTTC	CAISSGSGETQYF
TRBV7-2	TRBJ2-1	-	TRBD2	TGTGCCAGCAGTTTTCCTAGCGGGGGGGTATATGAGCAGTTCTTC	CASSFPSGGVYEQFF
TRBV30	TRBJ2-7	-	-	TGTGCCTGGAGTGTACTCGACAGCCCCCCGAGAGAGCAGTACTTC	CAWSVLDSPPREQYF
TRBV6-5	TRBJ1-5	-	TRBD1	TGTGCCAGCAGTCTCGACAGGGAAGGCCAGCCCCAGCATTTT	CASSLDREGQPQHF
TRBV29-1	TRBJ2-2	-	TRBD1	TGCAGCGTTGAAGAAAAGGGACAGGCCGGGGAGCTGTTTTTT	CSVEEKGQAGELFF
TRBV6-5	TRBJ1-2	-	-	TGTGCCAGCAGTTACCATGGGACGGCGAACTATGGCTACACCTTC	CASSYHGTANYGYTF
TRBV6-5	TRBJ1-5	-	TRBD1	TGTGCCAGCAGTTCCCGACAGGGCCACAATCAGCCCCAGCATTTT	CASSSRQGHNQPQHF
TRBV11-3	TRBJ2-2	-	TRBD2	TGTGCCAGCAGCTTAGAGCCCCGGGGGGGCCTGGGCACCGGGGAGCTGTTTTTT	CASSLEPRGGLGTGELFF
TRBV6-5	TRBJ2-7	-	-	TGTGCCAGCAGTTACTCGAAAACCTCAAGGGACGAGCAGTACTTC	CASSYSKTSRDEQYF
TRBV9	TRBJ1-4	-	-	TGTGCCAGCAGCGGTCGGGACACGGGGTCTGAAAAACTGTTTTTT	CASSGRDTGSEKLFF
TRBV6-6	TRBJ2-7	-	-	TGTGCCAGCAGTGGCGTTCCCCGCTACGAGCAGTACTTC	CASSGVPRYEQYF
TRBV28	TRBJ1-2	-	TRBD1	TGTGCCAGCAGTAACAGGGGCAGGGATGGCTACACCTTC	CASSNRGRDGYTF
TRBV7-9	TRBJ2-2	-	TRBD1	TGTGCCAGCAGCTTCAAATGGCAGGGGGAGACCGGGGAGCTGTTTTTT	CASSFKWQGETGELFF
TRBV13	TRBJ2-2	once	-	TGTGCCAGCAGCCCCACCCTAGGCTTAAAAAACACCGGGGAGCTGTTTTTT	CASSPTLGLKNTGELFF
TRBV14	TRBJ2-6	-	-	TGTGCCAGCAGCGCAACAGGGCCTGGGGCCAACGTCCTGACTTTC	CASSATGPGANVLTF
TRBV28	TRBJ1-2	-	-	TGTGCCAGCAGTGCGGTACCCGGCGTCTCGCACTATGGCTACACCTTC	CASSAVPGVSHYGYTF
TRBV5-1	TRBJ1-1	-	TRBD1	TGCGCCAGCAGCTTCACCGGGACAGGGAACACTGAAGCTTTCTTT	CASSFTGTGNTEAFF
TRBV19	TRBJ2-4	-	-	TGTGCCAGTAGTATAGCCACTGGGGGAGGAATATCCCAAAACATTCAGTACTTC	CASSIATGGGISQNIQYF
TRBV27	TRBJ1-4	-	-	TGTGCCAGCAGTTTTAGTGGGTATGAAAAACTGTTTTTT	CASSFSGYEKLFF
TRBV9	TRBJ1-6	-	-	TGTGCCAGCAGCGTAGAAGGGGGAAGGGGGAGAATTTCACCCCTCCACTTT	CASSVEGGRGRISPLHF
TRBV5-6	TRBJ1-4	-	TRBD1	TGTGCCAGCAGCTCCGGGACAGGGGCCGGAAAACTGTTTTTT	CASSSGTGAGKLFF
TRBV5-4	TRBJ2-1	-	TRBD2	TGTGCCAGCAGCGATGGCGGGGGGACACGATACAATGAGCAGTTCTTC	CASSDGGGTRYNEQFF
TRBV7-9	TRBJ1-1	-	TRBD1	TGTGCCAGCAGCCTCACTATGGGACAGCAAGCTTTCTTT	CASSLTMGQQAFF
TRBV4-1	TRBJ2-5	-	-	TGCGCCAGCAGCCAAGAGGGACCTACAATTGGTTTCCAAGAGACCCAGTACTTC	CASSQEGPTIGFQETQYF